Below are 8 T cell receptor beta chains sequenced from a single sample in a study of shared clonotypes between healthy human individuals. Only CD45RO-negative cells positively selected for CCR7 counted as naive CD8 cells, so terminally differentiated effector memory CD45RA+ cells were excluded. Profiling relied on immunoSEQ multiplex PCR, and the TCRdb table lists in-frame clones only, not all of them. Among some 2,100,000 clones listed, under 95% were seen once. The sequencing input was naive CD8+ T cells from PBMCs. These receptors were obtained from a man aged 18-30 years in good health. Some clones in this sample may be carry-over from other donors' samples.

About this clone: In the same sample, other DNA sequences code for this CDR3. This sequence joins TRBV7-9 and TRBJ1-5, with D unclear. V gave up 5 bases and J gave up 5 bases, with 10 bases separating them. CDR3 length: 13 residues. Germline CDR1 reads SEHNR; CDR2 reads FQNEAQ (reference sequence). CDR3 protein: CASSPGEYQPQHF. The CDR3 coding sequence is TGTGCCAGCAGCCCCGGGGAGTATCAGCCCCAGCATTTT.

The chain recombines TRBV7-9 with TRBJ2-3; 7 positions match TRBD1. This CDR3 is 16 amino acids long. The V gene's germline CDR1 is SEHNR and CDR2 FQNEAQ (reference sequence). Unmatched junction bases numbered 12, after V lost 4 bases and J lost 5 bases. DNA of the CDR3: TGTGCCAGCAGCTCCCGCCAGGGGGAAGGTATAGATACGCAGTATTTT. This translates into CASSSRQGEGIDTQYF.

The chain couples TRBV27 to TRBJ2-7, with D tentatively TRBD2 (5 bases). The CDR3 has 14 amino acids. CDR1 MNHEY and CDR2 SMNVEV come from the germline V gene (reference sequence). Trimming pared 3 bases from V and 3 bases from J, leaving 12 bases between. As DNA, the CDR3 is TGTGCCAGCAGTTTTGACGCCGGAGGCTACGAGCAGTACTTC. Translating it yields CASSFDAGGYEQYF.

V is TRBV9 and J is TRBJ2-2; 7 bases fit TRBD1. The CDR3 has 16 residues. J was trimmed by 3 bases and V by 3 bases; bases with no gene match: 8. Per germline, CDR1 SGDLS and CDR2 YYNGEE. CDR3 sequence reads: CASSEPRDSYTGELFF. DNA for the CDR3: TGTGCCAGCAGCGAACCTCGGGACAGCTACACCGGGGAGCTGTTTTTT.

The chain has TRBV7-2 and TRBJ2-1, with unresolved D. Trimming cost V 5 bases and J 16 bases, with 9 bases left between them. CDR3 length: 9 amino acids. The germline CDR1 and CDR2 sequences are SGHTA and FQGNSA. The CDR3 bases are TGTGCCAGCAGCCTAGTTACCTTCTTC. Protein sequence: CASSLVTFF.

In its sample, this clone was seen a few times. The sample contains more than one DNA sequence encoding this CDR3. The chain couples TRBV7-9 to TRBJ1-1; D gene ambiguous. V shed 1 base and J shed 0 bases, with 6 bases lying between them. CDR1 is SEHNR, CDR2 FQNEAQ, per germline (reference sequence). This CDR3 is built from 14 residues. The chain's CDR3 is CASSLGTVNTEAFF. The CDR3 nucleotides are TGTGCCAGCAGCTTAGGGACGGTGAACACTGAAGCTTTCTTT.

The CDR3 here is CASSESGIVASYEQYF. CDR3 DNA: TGCGCCAGCAGTGAATCGGGGATAGTTGCGTCCTACGAGCAGTACTTC. The V call is TRBV10-2, the J call TRBJ2-7; D is perhaps TRBD2 (5 bases). CDR1 is WSHSY, CDR2 SAAADI, per germline. CDR3 length: 16 amino acids. Trimming stripped 3 bases from V and 1 base from J, with 16 bases between.

The rearrangement joins TRBV27 to TRBJ2-1; D is unclear. Trimming removed 11 bases at V and 3 bases at J, with 8 bases between. This CDR3 has 11 residues. Looked up from germline, CDR1 is MNHEY and CDR2 is SMNVEV (reference sequence). The CDR3 nucleotides are TGTGCCGCCTGGGACTACAATGAGCAGTTCTTC. Protein: CAAWDYNEQFF.